This TCR beta chain was documented in a study of blood T cell repertoires in COVID-19. Across the whole study: The study drew acute and convalescent COVID-19 samples from the United States, Italy and Spain.

CDR1 and CDR2 (germline): SEHNR, FQNEAQ (reference sequence). The V end was cut by 1 base, the J end by 5 bases, with 14 bases between. The CDR3 extends over 15 amino acids. Per the authors' pipeline: Reference gene primer amplification gave nucleated cell count estimates. Generated by immunoSEQ multiplex PCR, the TCRdb table keeps only in-frame clones and is missing some. D and trimming come from the DNA, and the V and J calls and clone size come from that table. The sample holds 100,000 to 150,000 clones, nearly 90% seen once. Specimen: peripheral blood. The V call is TRBV7-9, the J call TRBJ1-1; D possibly corresponds to TRBD1 (5 bases). The sequence derives from a woman aged 80 or older with acute or convalescent COVID-19. CDR3 nucleotides: TGTGCCAGCAGCTTAGGCGCCAGGGCTGGTACTGAAGCTTTCTTT. As protein: CASSLGARAGTEAFF.